The text below deals with one TCR beta chain. Its binding antigen is unknown. No base qualities exist here, and no much larger clone lies one base off it. The CDR3 spans 10 residues, from the cysteine through the phenylalanine. Only the CDR3 DNA stays, 30 bases, in frame from base 1. CDR1 and CDR2 (MNHNS, SASEGT) derive from the germline V gene. V is shortened by 0 bases, J by 11 bases, and the region joining them spans 4 bases. TCRbeta CDR3 regions were amplified from genomic DNA using the immunoSEQ Assay, a bias-controlled multiplex PCR. Concerning the study's data processing: Nucleated cell counts per sample were estimated from amplification of reference gene primers within the assay. To quantify the absolute abundance of each unique TCRbeta CDR3 rearrangement, sequence reads were collapsed and filtered. For each sample, productive Simpson clonality was calculated by taking the square root of Simpson's diversity index across productive rearrangements. What TCRdb holds here is the immuneACCESS table cut down to in-frame rearrangements. Part of the clones is not present; checked against another copy, under half of the missing clones reflect an unresolved V gene, and the others are unexplained. V, J and clone size reflect that table, while D and trimming were determined from the DNA. For this sample there are approximately 70,000 clones; about 93% appear just once. In total, the top ten clones hold 8.5% of the sample.

This sample stems from a study of blood T cell repertoires in COVID-19 (dated by TCRdb to between 2020 and 2021). Turning to the overall study: Collaborator samples came from the United States, Italy and Spain and covered acute and convalescent phases of COVID-19. The material from the prospective study consisted of cDNA or gDNA derived from T cells, B-cell-depleted T cells, or PBMCs. The dataset comprised deeply sampled blood TCRbeta repertoires from subjects exposed to, actively infected with, or recovered from COVID-19. The repertoires were released in a freely available public database intended as a resource for research on the immune response to SARS-CoV-2. Samples were obtained from the ongoing ImmuneRACE study (first 160 participants) and from 1,200 or so subjects provided by 6 global collaborators. Nearly every sample came with metadata listing a de-identified subject ID, COVID-19 status, age in years and sex. Where available, HLA class I and class II types were taken from metadata supplied by the sample provider and were not determined by assay-based typing.

Broader findings and caveats from the paper: The amount of clinical and demographic metadata varied by source and participant and was provided uncurated.

Collaborating institutions collected whole blood in K2EDTA tubes following their own protocols. Collaborator samples were shipped for TCRbeta analysis as frozen whole blood, isolated PBMCs, or DNA extracted from either sample type. The sequence derives from a human donor in a cohort sampled during active COVID-19. The sequenced sample was peripheral blood. The chain is encoded by TRBV6-1 joined to TRBJ1-1, with the D segment identity uncertain. The CDR3: CASSEAQAFF. The sequence in DNA is TGTGCCAGCAGTGAAGCCCAGGCTTTCTTT.